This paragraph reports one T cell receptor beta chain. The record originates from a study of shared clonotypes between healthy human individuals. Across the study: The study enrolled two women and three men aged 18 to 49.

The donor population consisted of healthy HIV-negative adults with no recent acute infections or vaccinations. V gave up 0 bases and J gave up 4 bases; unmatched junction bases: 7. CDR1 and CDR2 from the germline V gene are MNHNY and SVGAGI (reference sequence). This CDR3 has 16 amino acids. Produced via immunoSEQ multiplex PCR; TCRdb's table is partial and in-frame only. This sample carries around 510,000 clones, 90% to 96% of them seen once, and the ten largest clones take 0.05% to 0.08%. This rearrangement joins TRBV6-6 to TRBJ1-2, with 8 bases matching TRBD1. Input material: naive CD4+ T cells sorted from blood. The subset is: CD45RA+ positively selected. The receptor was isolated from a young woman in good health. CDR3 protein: CASSYSSVGQGYGYTF. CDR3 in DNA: TGTGCCAGCAGTTACTCAAGCGTAGGACAGGGCTATGGCTACACCTTC.